The 31 T cell receptor beta chains given below trace back to one sample, sequenced in a study of quantifying T cell responses using KT2 cells. In the study overall: Reverse transcription used primers in the TCR alpha and beta constant regions.

Each cDNA got a UMI-containing oligo ligated at its 3' end. An equimolar mix of RC1.1 and RC1.2 primed the beta chain across TRBC1 and TRBC2. TCRdb used MiXCR to reprocess the UMI-ligation and nested PCR reads, holding one entry per CDR3 protein. The table records 40,000 to 50,000 distinct CDR3 sequences, 17% of them present only once. Input material: PBMCs spiked with cells of the T cell clone KT2. Every receptor here comes from a human donor.

Here the CDR3 DNA reads TGTGCCAGCAGTGAACAAGGACTAGGAGCCGAGACCCAGTACTTC. It translates to CASSEQGLGAETQYF. This rearrangement joins TRBV6-1 to TRBJ2-5; 7 bases match TRBD2. The trim removed 2 bases at V and 5 bases at J, leaving 8 bases unmatched. CDR1 is MNHNS and CDR2 is SASEGT in the germline V gene. This CDR3 contains 15 residues.

This rearrangement joins TRBV27 to TRBJ2-3; D not resolved. V was clipped by 8 bases and J by 4 bases, with 7 bases between them. CDR1 and CDR2 from the germline V gene are MNHEY and SMNVEV (reference sequence). CDR3 length equals 11 residues. CDR3 sequence (DNA): TGTGCCAGCGGGAAACCAGATACGCAGTATTTT. This sequence encodes CASGKPDTQYF.

The V call is TRBV5-1, the J call TRBJ2-4; tentatively, D is TRBD2 (6 bases). The CDR3 is 15 residues long. V was clipped by 2 bases and J by 3 bases, with 12 bases between them. The V gene's germline CDR1 is SGHRS and CDR2 YFSETQ. The CDR3 region is CASSFTSNGKNIQYF. The CDR3, as DNA: TGCGCCAGCAGCTTTACTAGCAACGGCAAAAACATTCAGTACTTC. The full variable domain, completed using reference TRBV5-1 and TRBJ2-4, is KAGVTQTPRYLIKTRGQQVTLSCSPISGHRSVSWYQQTPGQGLQFLFEYFSETQRNKGNFPGRFSGRQFSNSRSEMNVSTLELGDSALYLCASSFTSNGKNIQYFGAGTRLSVL.

This clonotype came up a few times. The chain is built from TRBV12-3 or TRBV12-4 and TRBJ2-7; no definite D call. The CDR3 is 11 amino acids. The germline V and J ends were trimmed by 3 bases and 5 bases, with 5 bases remaining between them. The CDR3 sequence is CASSLRNEQYF. The CDR3 DNA reads as TGTGCCAGCAGTTTGCGGAACGAGCAGTACTTC.

The V call is TRBV7-6, the J call TRBJ2-3; tentative D call: TRBD2 (7 bases). Germline CDR1 SGHVS, CDR2 FNYEAQ. The CDR3 loop spans 13 amino acids. Between the trimmed V and J ends, which lost 6 bases and 6 bases, there was a span of 13 bases. CDR3 amino acids: CASRGTTGDTQYF. CDR3 DNA sequence: TGTGCCAGCAGGGGGACTACAGGGGATACGCAGTATTTT.

This clonotype was recorded at least ten times. V usage is TRBV5-1 and J usage is TRBJ2-5; either TRBD1 or TRBD2 may supply D (6 bases each). The V gene's germline CDR1 is SGHRS and CDR2 YFSETQ. The CDR3 totals 13 residues. Between the trimmed V and J ends, which lost 7 bases and 2 bases, there was a span of 12 bases. For the CDR3, the DNA is TGCGCCAGCGATGAGGGGGGACAAGAGACCCAGTACTTC. Translating gives CASDEGGQETQYF.

V and J are TRBV20-1 and TRBJ2-3; TRBD2 aligns across 13 bases. The CDR3 extends over 16 amino acids. V lost 4 bases, J lost 5 bases, and 9 bases stayed unmatched. Germline V gene lookup returns CDR1 DFQATT and CDR2 SNEGSKA (reference sequence). The CDR3 DNA reads TGCAGTGCTAAAGAAGGACTAGCGGGGGATGGAGATACGCAGTATTTT. Its protein product is CSAKEGLAGDGDTQYF.

This clonotype turned up a few times. The V and J genes are TRBV16 and TRBJ1-2; no definite D call. V lost 2 bases and J 6 bases, leaving 13 bases between the germline ends. Germline V CDR1 and CDR2: KGHSY, FQNENV. CDR3 length: 14 amino acids. CDR3 coding DNA: TGTGCCAGCAGCCAACGGGGAATCGACCATGGCTACACCTTC. Translation gives CASSQRGIDHGYTF. The full variable domain, with the rest looked up from reference TRBV16 and TRBJ1-2, is GEEVAQTPKHLVRGEGQKAKLYCAPIKGHSYVFWYQQVLKNEFKFLISFQNENVFDETGMPKERFSAKCLPNSPCSLEIQATKLEDSAVYFCASSQRGIDHGYTFGSGTRLTVV.

This clonotype was observed many times. The rearrangement uses TRBV24-1 and TRBJ2-6; 8 bases are shared with TRBD1. Trimming removed 4 bases from V and 3 bases from J; junction bases left unmatched: 4. CDR1 is KGHDR, CDR2 SFDVKD, per germline. The CDR3 consists of 16 residues. This CDR3 reads CATSETGEFGANVLTF. The CDR3 coding sequence is TGTGCCACCAGTGAGACAGGGGAGTTTGGGGCCAACGTCCTGACTTTC.

This clonotype was observed a few times. This sequence joins TRBV6-6 and TRBJ1-3; possible D gene TRBD1, 5 bases. This CDR3 region has 13 residues. Germline values: CDR1 MNHNY, CDR2 SVGAGI (reference sequence). The V end lost 6 bases, the J end lost 3 bases, and 9 bases lay between the germline ends. CDR3 coding DNA: TGTGCCAGCAGCCCCAGGGATGGAAACACCATATATTTT. Translating gives CASSPRDGNTIYF.

This clonotype showed up just a few times. The rearrangement uses TRBV12-3 or TRBV12-4 and TRBJ2-7; 8 bases map to TRBD1. J gave up 3 bases and V 6 bases, and 10 bases lay outside the gene matches. The CDR3 is 15 amino acids. The CDR3 nucleotides are TGTGCCAGCAGGGGGGACGGACAGGGCCACTACGAGCAGTACTTC. Its protein product is CASRGDGQGHYEQYF.

There are a few counts of this clonotype. The V and J genes are TRBV5-5 and TRBJ1-2, with 11 nucleotides matching TRBD1. The V and J ends lost 3 bases and 3 bases, in that order; junction bases with no gene match: 16. The CDR3 is 19 amino acids. Germline CDR1 and CDR2: SGHKS and YYEKEE (reference sequence). CDR3 coding DNA: TGTGCCAGCAGCTACCTAGCCGGGACAGGGGGAAGATCGGACTATGGCTACACCTTC. Protein: CASSYLAGTGGRSDYGYTF. Full variable domain (outside the CDR3, taken from reference TRBV5-5 and TRBJ1-2): DAGVTQSPTHLIKTRGQQVTLRCSPISGHKSVSWYQQVLGQGPQFIFQYYEKEERGRGNFPDRFSARQFPNYSSELNVNALLLGDSALYLCASSYLAGTGGRSDYGYTFGSGTRLTVV.

This rearrangement joins TRBV29-1 to TRBJ1-1; D unresolved. The CDR3 sequence is 13 residues long. The V gene lost 3 bases and the J gene lost 0 bases, with 8 bases spanning the gap. CDR1 and CDR2 from the germline V gene are SQVTM and ANQGSEA. The CDR3, as DNA: TGCAGCGTTGAGGTTCTCATGAACACTGAAGCTTTCTTT. This sequence encodes CSVEVLMNTEAFF.

The J gene is TRBJ1-5, the V gene TRBV6-1; D gene uncertain. The V gene's germline CDR1 is MNHNS and CDR2 SASEGT. CDR3 length: 17 residues. V was shortened by 2 bases and J by 4 bases, with 18 bases between the two germline ends. CDR3 DNA sequence: TGTGCCAGCAGTGAAATATTCGGTTCGAGGAATAATCAGCCCCAGCATTTT. This sequence encodes CASSEIFGSRNNQPQHF.

The gene calls are TRBV6-5 and TRBJ1-6, with D maybe TRBD1 (6 bases). The CDR3 consists of 14 residues. V was trimmed by 2 bases and J by 9 bases, leaving 11 bases between them. CDR1 and CDR2 (germline): MNHEY, SVGAGI. CDR3 residues: CASSYGGPGSPLHF. Written as DNA, the CDR3 is TGTGCCAGCAGTTACGGGGGGCCCGGTTCACCCCTCCACTTT.

This clonotype was seen many times. The V gene is TRBV29-1, the J gene TRBJ2-1; the D gene could be TRBD1 or TRBD2 (5 bases each). Trimming took 8 bases from V and 5 from J, leaving 16 bases between them. There are 13 residues in the CDR3. Germline V gives CDR1 SQVTM, CDR2 ANQGSEA. The CDR3 bases are TGCAGCTTGGGGGAAGGGGCCCACAATGAGCAGTTCTTC. Amino acid sequence: CSLGEGAHNEQFF.

The chain employs TRBV12-3 or TRBV12-4 and TRBJ2-5; no definite D call. The V end was cut by 3 bases, the J end by 6 bases, with 11 bases between. The CDR3 loop spans 13 amino acids. The CDR3 spells CASSLIKKKTQYF. DNA of the CDR3: TGTGCCAGCAGTTTGATCAAAAAAAAGACCCAGTACTTC.

This clonotype was observed many times. The chain links TRBV20-1 to TRBJ2-1; weak D call: TRBD2 (6 bases). The germline gives CDR1 DFQATT, CDR2 SNEGSKA (reference sequence). This CDR3 is 17 amino acids long. Trimming pared 2 bases from V and 9 bases from J, leaving 26 bases between. This CDR3 reads CSARPILGFASEVEQFF. DNA of the CDR3: TGCAGTGCTAGACCCATATTGGGATTCGCTAGCGAGGTTGAGCAGTTCTTC.

This clonotype was seen ten or more times. The chain combines TRBV20-1 with TRBJ2-1; a weak D match, TRBD1 (6 bases). V lost 2 bases, J lost 5 bases, and 10 bases lay in between. The CDR3 is 13 residues long. CDR1 is DFQATT and CDR2 is SNEGSKA in the germline V gene (reference sequence). The CDR3 bases are TGCAGTGCTAGATTCAGGACAGACAATGAGCAGTTCTTC. Translated: CSARFRTDNEQFF.

Ten or more counts support this clonotype. This chain connects TRBV30 to TRBJ2-1; no clear D gene. There are 15 residues in the CDR3. The V and J ends lost 3 bases and 8 bases respectively, with 20 bases between them. Germline values: CDR1 GTSNPN, CDR2 SVGIG (reference sequence). The CDR3 nucleotides are TGTGCCTGGAGCCTTATCGGTACACCCTCCGATGAGCAGTTCTTC. This gives the protein CAWSLIGTPSDEQFF.

This chain connects TRBV3-1 to TRBJ2-1; 9 bases align to TRBD2. The germline gives CDR1 LGHDT, CDR2 YNNKEL (reference sequence). CDR3 length equals 16 residues. The ends lost 8 bases at V and 7 bases at J; junction bases unmatched: 15. The CDR3 DNA reads as TGTGCCAGCGTCTCAACAGGCGGGGGGGCGGGGAATGAGCAGTTCTTC. It translates to CASVSTGGGAGNEQFF.

This clonotype was recorded many times. The gene calls are TRBV7-2 and TRBJ2-1; 7 positions agree with TRBD1. This CDR3 contains 19 residues. J gave up 4 bases and V 3 bases, and 18 bases lay outside the gene matches. Germline V gene data show CDR1 as SGHTA and CDR2 as FQGNSA. Here the CDR3 DNA reads TGTGCCAGCAGCTTCACTACGGACCTCCGGACAGGCCGATACAATGAGCAGTTCTTC. This translates into CASSFTTDLRTGRYNEQFF.

The table lists this clonotype with many counts. This sequence joins TRBV19 and TRBJ2-5; 7 bases map to TRBD2. Germline CDR1 is LNHDA and CDR2 is SQIVND (reference sequence). V dropped 1 base and J dropped 5; count of bases not matched to a gene: 4. The CDR3 covers 14 residues. As DNA, the CDR3 is TGTGCCAGTAGTATAGCGGCGGGGGTGGAGACCCAGTACTTC. Its translation: CASSIAAGVETQYF.

This clonotype came up a few times. The J gene is TRBJ2-7, the V gene TRBV5-1, with D tentatively TRBD1 or TRBD2 (5 bases each). Between the trimmed V and J ends, which lost 0 bases and 3 bases, there was a span of 16 bases. Germline CDR1 SGHRS, CDR2 YFSETQ. CDR3 size: 16 residues. CDR3 residues: CASSLAGPAAFYEQYF. CDR3 nucleotides: TGCGCCAGCAGCTTGGCGGGGCCAGCGGCCTTCTACGAGCAGTACTTC.

This clonotype was counted many times. The chain links TRBV7-9 to TRBJ2-1; 11 bases match TRBD2. The trim removed 6 bases at V and 15 bases at J, leaving 13 bases unmatched. The CDR3 covers 14 residues. CDR1 SEHNR and CDR2 FQNEAQ come from the germline V gene (reference sequence). In DNA, the CDR3 is TGTGCCAGCAGTTCCGAGCTTAGCGGGAGGGCCGGGTTCTTC. Residues: CASSSELSGRAGFF.

The sample holds a few counts of this clonotype. V usage is TRBV12-3 or TRBV12-4 and J usage is TRBJ1-5; D unclear. V was clipped by 3 bases and J by 0 bases, with 6 bases between them. CDR3 length: 14 amino acids. The CDR3 protein is CASSFRDSNQPQHF. The CDR3 DNA follows: TGTGCCAGCAGTTTTAGGGATAGCAATCAGCCCCAGCATTTT.

This clonotype has just a few counts. The J gene is TRBJ2-5, the V gene TRBV20-1, with unresolved D. Germline V gives CDR1 DFQATT, CDR2 SNEGSKA (reference sequence). CDR3 length: 14 residues. Trimming took off 4 bases at V and 5 bases at J, with 17 bases between the two ends. The CDR3 bases are TGCAGTGCTATAGGGTGGGCGAATGGGGAGACCCAGTACTTC. Translating gives CSAIGWANGETQYF.

This clonotype has just a few counts. This chain links TRBV20-1 with TRBJ2-1; 9 nucleotides match TRBD2. Germline V gene lookup returns CDR1 DFQATT and CDR2 SNEGSKA (reference sequence). The CDR3 spans 16 residues. The V gene end was trimmed by 0 bases and the J gene end by 2 bases; junction bases not matched to a gene: 5. The CDR3 coding sequence is TGCAGTGCTAGAGATAGCGGGGGCCTACCCTACAATGAGCAGTTCTTC. Translated: CSARDSGGLPYNEQFF.

The CDR3 DNA follows: TGCAGTGCGGAGGGACACCTACTAGGCTATGGCTACACCTTC. Residues: CSAEGHLLGYGYTF. The chain has TRBV20-1 and TRBJ1-2, with D perhaps matching TRBD1 (6 bases). CDR1 DFQATT and CDR2 SNEGSKA come from the germline V gene (reference sequence). The CDR3 runs to 14 residues. V was pared by 6 bases and J by 4 bases, with 18 bases between.

This clonotype has just a few counts. The chain has TRBV25-1 and TRBJ2-7; 8 bases agree with TRBD1. Germline assignment: CDR1 MGHDK and CDR2 SYGVNS. The CDR3 covers 14 residues. After removal of 3 bases from V and 6 bases from J, the junction contained 7 bases not matched to a gene. CDR3 protein: CASSEGTGPFEQYF. For the CDR3, the DNA is TGTGCCAGCAGTGAGGGGACAGGTCCATTCGAGCAGTACTTC.

The genes are TRBV6-2 or TRBV6-3 and TRBJ2-7, with D perhaps TRBD1 or TRBD2 (5 bases each). This CDR3 has 15 residues. Trimming pared 4 bases from V and 2 bases from J, leaving 15 bases between. CDR1 and CDR2 (germline): MNHEY, SVGEGT. The CDR3 DNA reads as TGTGCCAGCAGTTTTTACGGGACGGCCCCCTACGAGCAGTACTTC. This gives the protein CASSFYGTAPYEQYF.